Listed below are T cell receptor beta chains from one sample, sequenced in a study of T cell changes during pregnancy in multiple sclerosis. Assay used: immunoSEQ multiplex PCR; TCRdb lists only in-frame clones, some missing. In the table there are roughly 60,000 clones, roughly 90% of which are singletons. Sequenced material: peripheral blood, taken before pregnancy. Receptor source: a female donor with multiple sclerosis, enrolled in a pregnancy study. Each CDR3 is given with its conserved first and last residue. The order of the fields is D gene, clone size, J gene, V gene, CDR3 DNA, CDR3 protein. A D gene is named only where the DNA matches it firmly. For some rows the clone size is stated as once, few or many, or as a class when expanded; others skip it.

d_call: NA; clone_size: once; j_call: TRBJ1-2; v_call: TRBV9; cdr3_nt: TGTGCCAGCAGCCCAACGGGAGGTGATGGCTACACCTTC; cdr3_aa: CASSPTGGDGYTF
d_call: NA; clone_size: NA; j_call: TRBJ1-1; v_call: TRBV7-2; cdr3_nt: TGTGCCAGCAGCTTAGAGGCCAGGGCCACTGAAGCTTTCTTT; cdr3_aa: CASSLEARATEAFF
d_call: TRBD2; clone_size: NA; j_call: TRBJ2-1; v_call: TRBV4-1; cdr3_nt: TGCGCCAGCAGCCAAGAAGGTAGCGGGGGCCCGCAGTTCTTC; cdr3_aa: CASSQEGSGGPQFF
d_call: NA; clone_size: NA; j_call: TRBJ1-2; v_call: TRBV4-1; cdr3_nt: TGCGCCAGCAGCCCTGTTGGGGGGAGCTATGGCTACACCTTC; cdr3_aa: CASSPVGGSYGYTF
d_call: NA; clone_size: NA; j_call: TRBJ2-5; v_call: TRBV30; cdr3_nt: TGTGCCTGGAGTGCCCCCTACAGCCGAGGGCGTCAAGAGACCCAGTACTTC; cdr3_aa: CAWSAPYSRGRQETQYF
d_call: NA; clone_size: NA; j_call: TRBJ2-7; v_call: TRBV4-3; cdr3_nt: TGCGCCAGCAGCCCTACCTCCCCCTCCTACGAGCAGTACTTC; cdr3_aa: CASSPTSPSYEQYF
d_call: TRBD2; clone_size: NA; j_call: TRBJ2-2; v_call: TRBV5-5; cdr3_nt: TGTGCCAGCAGCACCCCCGGGCGGGGGATGAGCGGGGAGCTGTTTTTT; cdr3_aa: CASSTPGRGMSGELFF
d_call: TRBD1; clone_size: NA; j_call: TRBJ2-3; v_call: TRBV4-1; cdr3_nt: TGCGCCAGCAGCCAGACAGGGGGGACAGATACGCAGTATTTT; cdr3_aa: CASSQTGGTDTQYF
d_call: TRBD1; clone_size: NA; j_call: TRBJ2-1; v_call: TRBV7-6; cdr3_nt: TGTGCCAGCAGGCAAACCCGGGACAGGGCGGGGTACAATGAGCAGTTCTTC; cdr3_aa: CASRQTRDRAGYNEQFF
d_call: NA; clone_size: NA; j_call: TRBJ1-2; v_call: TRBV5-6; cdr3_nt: TGTGCCAGCAGAACGACAGGTGGGAGCTATGGCTACACCTTC; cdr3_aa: CASRTTGGSYGYTF
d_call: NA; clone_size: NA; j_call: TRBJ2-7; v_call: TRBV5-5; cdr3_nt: TGTGCCAGCAGCTTGGCTTGGAGCCTTACCTACGAGCAGTACTTC; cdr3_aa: CASSLAWSLTYEQYF
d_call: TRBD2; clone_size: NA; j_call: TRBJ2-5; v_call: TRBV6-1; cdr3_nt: TGTGCCAGCACCGAGCGGGGGAGGGAGACCCAGTACTTC; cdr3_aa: CASTERGRETQYF
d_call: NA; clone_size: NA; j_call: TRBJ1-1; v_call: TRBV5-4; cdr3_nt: TGTGCCAGCAGCTCATGGGACTCCTGGGGGACCGCTTTCTTT; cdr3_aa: CASSSWDSWGTAFF
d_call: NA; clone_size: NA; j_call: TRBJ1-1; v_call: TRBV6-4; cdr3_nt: TGTGCCAGCAGTGACTACCCGGGGGGCACTGAAGCTTTCTTT; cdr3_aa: CASSDYPGGTEAFF
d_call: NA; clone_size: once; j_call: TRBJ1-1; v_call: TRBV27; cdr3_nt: TGTGCCAGCAGTTTGACGACAGGGAACACTGAAGCTTTCTTT; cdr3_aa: CASSLTTGNTEAFF
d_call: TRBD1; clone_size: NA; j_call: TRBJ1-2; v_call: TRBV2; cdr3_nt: TGTGCCAGCAGTCAACAGGGGTACGGTGGCTACACCTTC; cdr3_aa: CASSQQGYGGYTF
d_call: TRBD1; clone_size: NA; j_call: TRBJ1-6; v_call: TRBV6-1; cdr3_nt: TGTGCCAGCAGCCCGGACAGGAATAATTCACCCCTCCACTTT; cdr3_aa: CASSPDRNNSPLHF
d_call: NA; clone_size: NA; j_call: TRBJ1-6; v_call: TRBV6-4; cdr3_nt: TGTGCCAGCAGTGACTCGGGGGACAATAATTCACCCCTCCACTTT; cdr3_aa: CASSDSGDNNSPLHF
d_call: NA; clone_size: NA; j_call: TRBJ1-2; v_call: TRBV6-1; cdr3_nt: TGTGCCAGCAGACTTTTTACCGGGACATCAGATGGCTACACCTTC; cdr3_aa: CASRLFTGTSDGYTF
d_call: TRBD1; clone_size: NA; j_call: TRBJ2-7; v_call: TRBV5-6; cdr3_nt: TGTGCCAGCAGCTTGCTGGACAGGGACACCTACGAGCAGTACTTC; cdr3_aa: CASSLLDRDTYEQYF
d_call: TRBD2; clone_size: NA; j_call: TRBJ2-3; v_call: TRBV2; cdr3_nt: TGTGCCACCACTGGGGAGCGGGGGGAGTCTTATTTT; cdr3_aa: CATTGERGESYF
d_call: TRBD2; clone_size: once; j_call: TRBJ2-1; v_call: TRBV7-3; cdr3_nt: TGTGCCAGCAGCTTAACCCGTAGCGGGGGGAGGGGCAATGAGCAGTTCTTC; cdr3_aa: CASSLTRSGGRGNEQFF
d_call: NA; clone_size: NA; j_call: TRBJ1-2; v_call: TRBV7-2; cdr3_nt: TGTGCCAGCAGCATCCTACTTGGGGCGGGATTGGGCTACACCTTC; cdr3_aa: CASSILLGAGLGYTF
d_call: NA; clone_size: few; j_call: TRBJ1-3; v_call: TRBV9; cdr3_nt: TGTGCCAGCAGCCCAGACAGTGGAAACACCATATATTTT; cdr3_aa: CASSPDSGNTIYF
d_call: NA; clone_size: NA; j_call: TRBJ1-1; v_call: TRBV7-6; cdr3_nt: TGTGCCAGCAGCCGGGGGGGGGACGGGAACACTGAAGCTTTCTTT; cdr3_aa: CASSRGGDGNTEAFF
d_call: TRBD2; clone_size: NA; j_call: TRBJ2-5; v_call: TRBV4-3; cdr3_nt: TGCGCCAGCAGCCAGGGTGTAGCGGGGGGGATCCAAGAGACCCAGTACTTC; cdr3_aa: CASSQGVAGGIQETQYF
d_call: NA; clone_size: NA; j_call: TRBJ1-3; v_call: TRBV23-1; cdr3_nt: TGCGCCAGCAGTCGGTCCCAGGGGAACCCCTCTGGAAACACCATATATTTT; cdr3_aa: CASSRSQGNPSGNTIYF
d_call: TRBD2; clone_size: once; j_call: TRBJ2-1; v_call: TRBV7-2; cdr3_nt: TGTGCCAGCAGCTTCCTAGCGGGGGGACTGACATACAATGAGCAGTTCTTC; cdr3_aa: CASSFLAGGLTYNEQFF
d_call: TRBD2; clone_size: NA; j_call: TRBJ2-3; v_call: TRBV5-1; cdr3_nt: TGCGCCAGCAGCCCTTGGACTAGGGGCACAGATACGCAGTATTTT; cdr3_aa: CASSPWTRGTDTQYF
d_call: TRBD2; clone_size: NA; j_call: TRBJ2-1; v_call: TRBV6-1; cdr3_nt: TGTGCCAGCAGGGCCTTAGCGGGGGTCTACAATGAGCAGTTCTTC; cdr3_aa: CASRALAGVYNEQFF
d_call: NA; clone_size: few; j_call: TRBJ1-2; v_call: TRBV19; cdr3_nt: TGTGCCAGTAGTATAGTACTGAACTATGGCTACACCTTC; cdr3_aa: CASSIVLNYGYTF
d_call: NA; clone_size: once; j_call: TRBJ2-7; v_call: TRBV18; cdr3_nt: TGTGCCAGCTCACCAAATCGGGGGGCCCACTACGAGCAGTACTTC; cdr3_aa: CASSPNRGAHYEQYF
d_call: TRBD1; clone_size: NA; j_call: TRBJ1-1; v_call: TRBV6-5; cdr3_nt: TGTGCCAGCATCAACCGGGCCGGGACAGGGGGCGCCGCTTTCTTT; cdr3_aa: CASINRAGTGGAAFF
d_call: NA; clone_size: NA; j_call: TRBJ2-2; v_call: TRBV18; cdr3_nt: TGTGCCAGCTCACCACTGAGCGAGGGGCTGTTTTTT; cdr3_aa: CASSPLSEGLFF
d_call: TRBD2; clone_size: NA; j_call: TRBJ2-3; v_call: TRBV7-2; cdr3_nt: TGTGCCAGCAGCTTAGCGGTCGGGGGGGGCGGTGTGCAGTATTTT; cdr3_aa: CASSLAVGGGGVQYF
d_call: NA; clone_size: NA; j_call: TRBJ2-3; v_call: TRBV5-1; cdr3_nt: TGCGCCAGCAGCTTTATCGGACAGCGCACAGATACGCAGTATTTT; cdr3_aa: CASSFIGQRTDTQYF
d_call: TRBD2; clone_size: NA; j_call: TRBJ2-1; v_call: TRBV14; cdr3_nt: TGTGCCAGCAGCCTCAGCGGGGGGACCCCCTACAATGAGCAGTTCTTC; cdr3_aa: CASSLSGGTPYNEQFF
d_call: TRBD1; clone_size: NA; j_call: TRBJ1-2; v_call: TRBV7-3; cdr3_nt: TGTGCCAGCAGCCCAGGACAGGGGGAAGGGGGCTACACCTTC; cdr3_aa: CASSPGQGEGGYTF
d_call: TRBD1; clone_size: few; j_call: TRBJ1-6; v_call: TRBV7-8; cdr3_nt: TGTGCCAGCAGCACTCAGCCGGGACAGCATAATTCACCCCTCCACTTT; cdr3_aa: CASSTQPGQHNSPLHF
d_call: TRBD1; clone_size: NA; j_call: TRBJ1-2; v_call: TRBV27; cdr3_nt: TGTGCCAGCAGTCTCGGGACAGGGCCTGGCTACACCTTC; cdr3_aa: CASSLGTGPGYTF
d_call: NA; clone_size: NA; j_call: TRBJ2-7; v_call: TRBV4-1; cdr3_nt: TGCGCCAGCAGCCAAGTCCGCGGGCACTACGAGCAGTACTTC; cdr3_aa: CASSQVRGHYEQYF
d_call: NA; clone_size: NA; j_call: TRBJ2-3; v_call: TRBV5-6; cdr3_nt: TGTGCCAGCAGTTCCAGGTCTAGCACAGATACGCAGTATTTT; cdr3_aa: CASSSRSSTDTQYF
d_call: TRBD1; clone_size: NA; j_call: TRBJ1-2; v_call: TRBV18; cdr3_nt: TGTGCCAGCTCACTCGCAGGGGGCGCCGACTATGGCTACACCTTC; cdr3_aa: CASSLAGGADYGYTF
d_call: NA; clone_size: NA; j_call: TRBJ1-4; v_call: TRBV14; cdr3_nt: TGTGCCAGCAGCCAAGCAGGAGGGAGCAATGAAAAACTGTTTTTT; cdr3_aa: CASSQAGGSNEKLFF
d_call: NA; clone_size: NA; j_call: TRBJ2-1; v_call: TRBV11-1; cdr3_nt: TGTGCCAGCAGCCGCCCGGCCCTGGGCCTCTCCTACAATGAGCAGTTCTTC; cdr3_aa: CASSRPALGLSYNEQFF
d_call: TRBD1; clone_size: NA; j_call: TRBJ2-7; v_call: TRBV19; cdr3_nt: TGTGCCACGGGACAGGGACGGAACGAGCAGTACTTC; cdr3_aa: CATGQGRNEQYF
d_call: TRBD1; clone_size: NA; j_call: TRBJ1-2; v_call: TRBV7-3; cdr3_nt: TGTGCCAGCAGCATTACAGGGGGTGCTGGCTACACCTTC; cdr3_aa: CASSITGGAGYTF
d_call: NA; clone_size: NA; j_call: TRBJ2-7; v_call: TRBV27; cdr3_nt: TGTGCCAGCAGTTTTACAGGTTTCTCCTACGAGCAGTACTTC; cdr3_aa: CASSFTGFSYEQYF
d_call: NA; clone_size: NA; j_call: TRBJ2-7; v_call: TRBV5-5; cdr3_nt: TGTGCCAGCAGCTTGGTCGGGGAAAGCTCCTACGAGCAGTACTTC; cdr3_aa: CASSLVGESSYEQYF
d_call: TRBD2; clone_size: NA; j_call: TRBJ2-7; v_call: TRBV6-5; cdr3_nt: TGTGCCAGCAGTCTACTAGCGGGGTACGAGCAGTACTTC; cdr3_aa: CASSLLAGYEQYF
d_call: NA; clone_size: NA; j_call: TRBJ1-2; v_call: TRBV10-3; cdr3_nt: TGTGCCATCAGTAAGGACAAGAACTATGGCTACACCTTC; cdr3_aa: CAISKDKNYGYTF